The 9 T cell receptor beta chains below were found in one sample sequenced in a study of molecular identifiers for immune sequencing clone quantification. TCRdb recomputed calls from the PCR reads with MiXCR, one row per CDR3 protein. The table has approximately 630,000 distinct CDR3 sequences, roughly 25% seen once; the top ten hold approximately 0.75%. The sequencing sample was made of naive CD8+ T cells from blood, with Jurkat cell RNA spiked in. The subset is: FACS-sorted CD8+CD4-CCR7+CD45RA+ naive T cells. These receptors were taken from a human donor in good health. Some libraries in this study had Jurkat cell RNA spiked in.

The chain carries TRBV29-1 and TRBJ2-1, with 7 nucleotides matching TRBD1. The CDR3 contains 12 residues. The junction had 5 bases not matched to a gene; V was cut back by 8 bases and J by 4 bases. Germline values: CDR1 SQVTM, CDR2 ANQGSEA. CDR3 region: CSSQGVYNEQFF. The DNA for the CDR3 is TGCAGCTCGCAGGGGGTTTACAATGAGCAGTTCTTC.

A remark on this clonotype: An end of the junction differs from the germline gene, which may be a read error. The chain joins TRBV5-6 to TRBJ2-1; no reliable D call. CDR1 and CDR2 from the germline V gene are SGHDT and YYEEEE. The CDR3 runs 18 residues. The CDR3 coding sequence is TGCGCCGGCAGCCAAGATAGGACGGACCGGAGCTCCTACAATGAGCAGTTCTTC. It specifies CAGSQDRTDRSSYNEQFF.

This rearrangement joins TRBV4-1 to TRBJ2-1, with TRBD2 matching 10 bases. CDR3 length: 15 amino acids. The germline V gene has CDR1 MGHRA and CDR2 YSYEKL. The V gene end was trimmed by 3 bases and the J gene end by 8 bases; junction bases not matched to a gene: 7. This CDR3 is CASSQSGGAGDEQFF. CDR3 nucleotides: TGCGCCAGCAGCCAGAGCGGGGGGGCCGGGGATGAGCAGTTCTTC.

This CDR3 is CASRRMNHRERDYEQYF. The CDR3 DNA reads TGTGCCAGCAGGAGAATGAACCACAGGGAAAGAGACTACGAGCAGTACTTC. This chain connects TRBV6-1 to TRBJ2-7; D perhaps matches TRBD1 (6 bases). Trimming removed 6 bases from V and 3 bases from J, with 24 bases in between. CDR1 is MNHNS, CDR2 SASEGT, per germline. The CDR3 has 17 amino acids.

A few counts support this clonotype. This may arise from a read error, as a much more abundant clone is one base away. The genes are TRBV7-9 and TRBJ2-7; TRBD2 aligns across 7 bases. Looked up from germline, CDR1 is SEHNR and CDR2 is FQNEAQ (reference sequence). The CDR3 consists of 14 residues. The CDR3 DNA follows: TGTGCCAGCAGCTTAGGTAGCGGGCGCGGCGAGCGGTACTTC. This sequence encodes CASSLGSGRGERYF.

This clonotype came up a few times. The gene calls are TRBV19 and TRBJ2-7, with D unresolved. This CDR3 comprises 13 residues. The ends were cut back, 4 bases at V and 4 bases at J, with 11 bases in the middle. Germline V lookup: CDR1 LNHDA, CDR2 SQIVND (reference sequence). DNA of the CDR3: TGTGCCAGTAGTACCCCACCCTGGTACGAGCAGTACTTC. Residues: CASSTPPWYEQYF. Combining the CDR3 with reference TRBV19 and TRBJ2-7 gives the whole variable domain DGGITQSPKYLFRKEGQNVTLSCEQNLNHDAMYWYRQDPGQGLRLIYYSQIVNDFQKGDIAEGYSVSREKKESFPLTVTSAQKNPTAFYLCASSTPPWYEQYFGPGTRLTVT.

This clonotype was seen only a few times. The junction departs from germline at one end; a sequencing error may be responsible. The CDR3 nucleotides are TGTGCCAGCGGTTTAGGGACAGGGGCTAGCGAGCAGTACTTC. It translates to CASGLGTGASEQYF. The chain employs TRBV27 and TRBJ2-7, with 10 positions matching TRBD1. This CDR3 has 14 residues. CDR1 MNHEY and CDR2 SMNVEV come from the germline V gene (reference sequence).

The CDR3 here is CASSVGSSGTSGYNEQFF. The CDR3, as DNA: TGTGCCAGCAGCGTAGGATCATCCGGGACTAGCGGCTACAATGAGCAGTTCTTC. The chain recombines TRBV9 with TRBJ2-1; TRBD2 matches 11 bases. The CDR3 length is 18 residues. Looked up from germline, CDR1 is SGDLS and CDR2 is YYNGEE. V lost 0 bases, J lost 3 bases, and 8 bases stayed unmatched.

This clonotype was observed at least ten times. The rearrangement uses TRBV5-1 and TRBJ2-7; 8 bases are a match to TRBD2. Per the germline V gene, CDR1 is SGHRS and CDR2 is YFSETQ. V dropped 0 bases and J dropped 3; count of bases not matched to a gene: 5. This CDR3 region has 15 residues. CDR3 nucleotide sequence: TGCGCCAGCAGCTTGGTGAGCGGGGGAGGCTACGAGCAGTACTTC. This encodes CASSLVSGGGYEQYF.